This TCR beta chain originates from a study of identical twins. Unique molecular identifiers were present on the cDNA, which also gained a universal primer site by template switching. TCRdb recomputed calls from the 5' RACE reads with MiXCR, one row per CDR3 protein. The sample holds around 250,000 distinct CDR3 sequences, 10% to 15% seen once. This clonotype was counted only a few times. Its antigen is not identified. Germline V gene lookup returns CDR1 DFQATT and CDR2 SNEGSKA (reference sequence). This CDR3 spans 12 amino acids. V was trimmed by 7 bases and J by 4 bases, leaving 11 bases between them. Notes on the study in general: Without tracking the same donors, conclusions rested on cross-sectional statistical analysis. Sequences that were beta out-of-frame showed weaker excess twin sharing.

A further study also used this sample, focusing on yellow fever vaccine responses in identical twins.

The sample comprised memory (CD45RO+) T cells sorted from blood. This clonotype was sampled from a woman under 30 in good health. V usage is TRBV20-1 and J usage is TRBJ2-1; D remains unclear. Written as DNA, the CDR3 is TGCAGTGTAGTATGGAAGTACAATGAGCAGTTCTTC. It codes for CSVVWKYNEQFF.